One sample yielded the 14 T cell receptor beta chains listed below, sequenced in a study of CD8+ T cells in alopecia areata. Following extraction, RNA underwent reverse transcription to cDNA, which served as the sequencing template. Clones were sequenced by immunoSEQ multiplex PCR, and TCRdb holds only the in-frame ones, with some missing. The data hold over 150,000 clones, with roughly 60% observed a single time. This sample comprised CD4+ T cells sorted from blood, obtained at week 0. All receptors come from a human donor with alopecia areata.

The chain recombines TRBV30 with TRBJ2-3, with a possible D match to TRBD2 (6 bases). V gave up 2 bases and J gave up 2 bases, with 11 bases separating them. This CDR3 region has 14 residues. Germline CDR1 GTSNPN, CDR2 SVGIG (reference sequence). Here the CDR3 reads CAWSSGGVTDTQYF. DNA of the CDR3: TGTGCCTGGAGTTCCGGGGGAGTCACAGATACGCAGTATTTT.

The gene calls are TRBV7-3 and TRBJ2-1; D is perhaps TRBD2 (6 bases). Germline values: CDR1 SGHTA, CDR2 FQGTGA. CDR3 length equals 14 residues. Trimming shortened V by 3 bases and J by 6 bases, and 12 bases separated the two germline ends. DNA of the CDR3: TGTGCCAGCAGCTTGGGCGGGGTAGTCAATGAGCAGTTCTTC. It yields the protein CASSLGGVVNEQFF.

The CDR3 bases are TGTGCCAGCAGCCACGGTGGGGGAGACACAGATACGCAGTATTTT. It codes for CASSHGGGDTDTQYF. The V and J genes are TRBV4-2 and TRBJ2-3; D might be TRBD1 or TRBD2, each matching 5 bases. V was cut by 3 bases and J by 2 bases, with 12 bases left in between. CDR1 and CDR2 (germline): LGHNA, YNFKEQ. This CDR3 contains 15 residues.

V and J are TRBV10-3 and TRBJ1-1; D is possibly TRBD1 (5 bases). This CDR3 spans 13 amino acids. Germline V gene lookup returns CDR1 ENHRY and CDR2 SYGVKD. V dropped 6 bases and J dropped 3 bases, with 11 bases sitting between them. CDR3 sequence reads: CAISDLGDTEAFF. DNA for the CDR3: TGTGCCATCAGCGACTTAGGGGACACTGAAGCTTTCTTT.

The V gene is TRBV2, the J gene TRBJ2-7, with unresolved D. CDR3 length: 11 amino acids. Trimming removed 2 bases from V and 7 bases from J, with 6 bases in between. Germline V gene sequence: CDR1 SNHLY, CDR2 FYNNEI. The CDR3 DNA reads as TGTGCCAGCAGTGAATGGCTGGAGCAGTACTTC. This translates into CASSEWLEQYF.

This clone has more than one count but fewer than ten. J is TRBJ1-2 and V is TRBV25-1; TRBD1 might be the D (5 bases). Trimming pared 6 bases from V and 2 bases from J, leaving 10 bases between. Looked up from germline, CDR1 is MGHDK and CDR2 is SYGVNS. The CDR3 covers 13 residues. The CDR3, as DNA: TGTGCCAGCAGGGGGACCGACAACTATGGCTACACCTTC. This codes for CASRGTDNYGYTF.

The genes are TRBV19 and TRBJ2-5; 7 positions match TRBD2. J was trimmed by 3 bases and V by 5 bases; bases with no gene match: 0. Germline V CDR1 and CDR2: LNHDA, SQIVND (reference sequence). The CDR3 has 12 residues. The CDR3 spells CASSRGEETQYF. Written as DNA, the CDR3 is TGTGCCAGTAGTCGGGGGGAAGAGACCCAGTACTTC.

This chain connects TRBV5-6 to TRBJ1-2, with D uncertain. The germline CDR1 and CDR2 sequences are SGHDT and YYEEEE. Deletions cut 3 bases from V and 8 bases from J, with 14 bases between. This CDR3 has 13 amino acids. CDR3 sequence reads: CASSSLDREGYTF. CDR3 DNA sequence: TGTGCCAGCAGCTCTCTCGACCGCGAAGGCTACACCTTC.

CDR3 residues: CASRKGTGEPSNQPQHF. The CDR3 DNA is TGTGCCAGCAGGAAAGGGACAGGGGAGCCAAGCAATCAGCCCCAGCATTTT. This chain links TRBV27 with TRBJ1-5; 10 bases are a match to TRBD1. Per germline, CDR1 MNHEY and CDR2 SMNVEV (reference sequence). This CDR3 has 17 amino acids. V shed 6 bases and J 1 base; nucleotides not matched to a gene: 9.

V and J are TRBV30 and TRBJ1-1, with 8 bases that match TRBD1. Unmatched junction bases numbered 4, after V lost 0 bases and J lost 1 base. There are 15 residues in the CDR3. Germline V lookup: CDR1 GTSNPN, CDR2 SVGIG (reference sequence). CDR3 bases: TGTGCCTGGAGTGTGGGGCAGGGGGCGAACACTGAAGCTTTCTTT. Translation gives CAWSVGQGANTEAFF.

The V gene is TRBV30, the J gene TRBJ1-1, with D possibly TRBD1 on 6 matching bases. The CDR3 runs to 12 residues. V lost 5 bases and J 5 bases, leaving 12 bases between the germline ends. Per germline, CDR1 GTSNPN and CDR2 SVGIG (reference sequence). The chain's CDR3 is CAWRRGQTEAFF. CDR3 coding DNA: TGTGCCTGGCGTCGGGGACAAACTGAAGCTTTCTTT.

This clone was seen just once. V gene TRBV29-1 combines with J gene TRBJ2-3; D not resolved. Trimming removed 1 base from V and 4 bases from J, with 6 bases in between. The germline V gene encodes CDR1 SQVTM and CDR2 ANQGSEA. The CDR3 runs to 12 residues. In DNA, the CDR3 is TGCAGCGTTGAAGCCGTCCCAGATACGCAGTATTTT. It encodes CSVEAVPDTQYF.

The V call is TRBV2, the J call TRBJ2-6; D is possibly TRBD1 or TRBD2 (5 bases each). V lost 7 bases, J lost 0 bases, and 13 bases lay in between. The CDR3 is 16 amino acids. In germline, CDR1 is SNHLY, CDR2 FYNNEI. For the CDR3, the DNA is TGTGCCAGCAAACCAAAGGGACCCTCTGGGGCCAACGTCCTGACTTTC. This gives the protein CASKPKGPSGANVLTF.

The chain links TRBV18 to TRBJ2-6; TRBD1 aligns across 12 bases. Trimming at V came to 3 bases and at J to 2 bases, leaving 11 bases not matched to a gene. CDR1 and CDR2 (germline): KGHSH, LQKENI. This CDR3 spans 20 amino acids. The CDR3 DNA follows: TGTGCCAGCTCACCCCCGATACCGGGACAGGGGGCGCCTGGGGCCAACGTCCTGACTTTC. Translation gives CASSPPIPGQGAPGANVLTF.